This record looks at one TCR beta chain sequence and its context. The data originate from a study of blood T cell repertoires in COVID-19. For the study at large: Researchers got acute and convalescent COVID-19 samples from the United States, Italy and Spain. Nucleic acid was either cDNA or gDNA, and it came from T cells, B-cell-depleted T cells, or PBMCs.

In the authors' workflow: Scientists estimated how many nucleated cells there were by amplifying reference gene primers. Clones were read by immunoSEQ multiplex PCR, and TCRdb kept only the in-frame ones, dropping some. Clone size and the V and J calls come from that table; the DNA yielded D and trimming. The sample has around 140,000 clones, roughly 90% seen once. Germline lookup yields CDR1 SGHRS and CDR2 YFSETQ. The CDR3 spans 15 residues. V was trimmed by 4 bases and J by 6 bases, leaving 17 bases between them. Sequenced: peripheral blood. This TCR was recovered from a man between 50 and 59 years old with active or convalescent COVID-19. The rearrangement joins TRBV5-1 to TRBJ2-1; D gene unclear. The CDR3 DNA sequence: TGCGCCAGCAGCCCCCCGTCCAGCACGGGCAATGAGCAGTTCTTC. Its translation is CASSPPSSTGNEQFF.